These 3 T cell receptor beta chains came from one sample sequenced in a study of T cells after yellow fever vaccination. TCRdb re-derived calls from the 5' RACE reads in MiXCR, one entry per CDR3 protein. The profile shows some 300,000 distinct CDR3 sequences, 8.5% to 10% of them singletons. The sequencing used CD4+ T cells sorted from PBMCs, collected 5 days after the yellow fever booster vaccination. These receptors came from a man aged 18 to 30 who received the YFV17D yellow fever vaccine.

The chain links TRBV6-2 or TRBV6-3 to TRBJ2-1, with 9 bases aligning to TRBD2. Germline loops: CDR1 MNHEY, CDR2 SVGEGT. The CDR3 runs to 16 residues. J was trimmed by 4 bases and V by 2 bases; bases with no gene match: 6. CDR3 sequence: CASSYLWTSDYNEQFF. CDR3 nucleotide sequence: TGTGCCAGCAGTTACCTTTGGACTAGCGATTACAATGAGCAGTTCTTC.

This clonotype was observed many times. The gene calls are TRBV6-5 and TRBJ1-2; D unresolved. The CDR3 totals 13 residues. CDR1 and CDR2 from the germline V gene are MNHEY and SVGAGI. V was clipped by 5 bases and J by 3 bases, with 10 bases between them. In DNA, the CDR3 is TGTGCCAGCAGTCCCTTGGCTTACTATGGCTACACCTTC. It is translated as CASSPLAYYGYTF.

This clonotype was seen repeatedly, ten times or more. The rearrangement uses TRBV5-1 and TRBJ1-5; TRBD1 might be the D (5 bases). The CDR3 spans 13 residues. Germline assignment: CDR1 SGHRS and CDR2 YFSETQ. Deletions cut 2 bases from V and 5 bases from J, with 8 bases between. CDR3 coding DNA: TGCGCCAGCAGCTTAATGACAGATCAGCCCCAGCATTTT. Its translation: CASSLMTDQPQHF.